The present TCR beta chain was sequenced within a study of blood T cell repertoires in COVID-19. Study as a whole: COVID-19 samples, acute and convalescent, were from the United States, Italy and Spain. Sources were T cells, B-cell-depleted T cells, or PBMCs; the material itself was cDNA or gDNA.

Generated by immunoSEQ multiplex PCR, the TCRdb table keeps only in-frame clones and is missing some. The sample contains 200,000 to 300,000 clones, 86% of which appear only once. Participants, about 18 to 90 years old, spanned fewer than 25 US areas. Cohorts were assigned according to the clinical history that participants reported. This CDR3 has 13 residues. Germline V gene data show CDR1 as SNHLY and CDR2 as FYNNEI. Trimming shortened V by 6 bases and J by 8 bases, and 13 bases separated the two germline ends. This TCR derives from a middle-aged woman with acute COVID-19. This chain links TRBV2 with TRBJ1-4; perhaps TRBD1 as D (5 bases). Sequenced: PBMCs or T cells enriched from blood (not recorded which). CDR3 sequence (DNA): TGTGCCAGCAGCGTCCAGGGTTTCGAAAAACTGTTTTTT. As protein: CASSVQGFEKLFF.